This paragraph reports one T cell receptor beta chain. The sample comes from a study of blood T cell repertoires in COVID-19. Study as a whole: Specimens from acute and convalescent COVID-19 originated in the United States, Italy and Spain.

Germline V gene sequence: CDR1 GTSNPN, CDR2 SVGIG (reference sequence). This CDR3 region has 16 residues. V lost 0 bases to trimming and J lost 3 bases, with 17 bases between them. Source study methods: Counts of nucleated cells, estimated from reference gene primer amplification, were obtained. Assay: immunoSEQ multiplex PCR; the TCRdb copy retains only in-frame clones and omits some. That table supplies the V and J calls and clone size; D and trimming were determined from the DNA. The table lists about 90,000 clones, 65% to 85% of them singletons. This clonotype originated in a man aged 55-75 years with acute or convalescent COVID-19. Sequencing used peripheral blood. The V and J genes are TRBV30 and TRBJ1-2; D call uncertain. The CDR3 region is CAWSVGGLTSHYGYTF. The DNA of the CDR3 is TGTGCCTGGAGTGTCGGTGGGCTCACATCCCACTATGGCTACACCTTC.